Shown below are 9 T cell receptor beta chains from a single sample sequenced in a study of response to subunit inactivated influenza vaccine. In TCRdb, the RT-PCR reads were re-called with MiXCR into one record per CDR3 protein. The sample lists more than 200,000 distinct CDR3 sequences; 12% were seen once. The sequencing here drew on non-naive T cells sorted from PBMCs, taken 14 days before vaccination. The receptors stem from a man aged 45 to 65 who received an inactivated influenza vaccine.

This clonotype showed up many times. The CDR3 sequence: CASRTRTGETYNEQFF. The CDR3 coding sequence is TGTGCCAGCAGGACACGGACAGGGGAAACCTACAATGAGCAGTTCTTC. The V gene is TRBV12-3 or TRBV12-4, the J gene TRBJ2-1, with 9 positions matching TRBD1. The length of the CDR3 is 16 residues. The V gene end was trimmed by 6 bases and the J gene end by 2 bases; junction bases not matched to a gene: 8.

In this sample, this clonotype turned up a few times. The chain employs TRBV5-1 and TRBJ2-3; the match to TRBD1 covers 8 bases. This CDR3 has 16 amino acids. V shed 3 bases and J 0 bases; nucleotides not matched to a gene: 6. Germline V gene data show CDR1 as SGHRS and CDR2 as YFSETQ. CDR3 coding DNA: TGCGCCAGCAGCTCGACAGGGGCGGAAAGCACAGATACGCAGTATTTT. This codes for CASSSTGAESTDTQYF.

This clonotype was detected a few times. The chain recombines TRBV2 with TRBJ2-1; D unclear. There are 10 residues in the CDR3. The V end was cut by 4 bases, the J end by 12 bases, with 7 bases between. The germline V gene has CDR1 SNHLY and CDR2 FYNNEI. The CDR3 sequence is CASSVERQFF. In DNA form, the CDR3 reads TGTGCCAGCAGTGTTGAACGGCAGTTCTTC.

The chain has TRBV7-8 and TRBJ2-7; D gene unclear. This CDR3 contains 15 residues. Trimming took off 5 bases at V and 0 bases at J, with 14 bases between the two ends. Germline loops: CDR1 SGHVS, CDR2 FQNEAQ. CDR3 in DNA: TGTGCCAGCAGCCCCGGGCTCCTCAGCTCCTACGAGCAGTACTTC. Residues: CASSPGLLSSYEQYF.

This clonotype was picked up many times. J is TRBJ1-2 and V is TRBV4-2; D uncertain. CDR3 size: 13 residues. With 4 bases removed from V and 8 bases from J, the gap between germline ends came to 14 bases. Germline assignment: CDR1 LGHNA and CDR2 YNFKEQ. CDR3 region: CASSPRTEWGYTF. DNA for the CDR3: TGTGCCAGCAGCCCACGCACCGAGTGGGGCTACACCTTC.

The V and J genes are TRBV5-5 and TRBJ2-7, with D maybe TRBD2 (6 bases). The CDR3 length is 17 residues. V was shortened by 4 bases and J by 0 bases, with 20 bases between the two germline ends. Germline lookup yields CDR1 SGHKS and CDR2 YYEKEE (reference sequence). CDR3 in DNA: TGTGCCAGCAGCCACCCACCAGGGACTTTCCGCTCCTACGAGCAGTACTTC. The encoded protein is CASSHPPGTFRSYEQYF.

The J gene is TRBJ2-5, the V gene TRBV3-1; D remains ambiguous. The V end was cut by 3 bases, the J end by 5 bases, with 16 bases between. The CDR3 contains 15 residues. Germline CDR1 LGHDT, CDR2 YNNKEL (reference sequence). CDR3 bases: TGTGCCAGCAGCCACTCCTTCTCGGGTATGGAGACCCAGTACTTC. Its protein is CASSHSFSGMETQYF.

The CDR3 is CASSLAVGSSYEQYF. CDR3 nucleotides: TGCGCCAGCAGCTTGGCCGTTGGGAGCTCCTACGAGCAGTACTTC. The genes are TRBV5-1 and TRBJ2-7; D might be TRBD2 (5 bases). Germline V CDR1 and CDR2: SGHRS, YFSETQ. This CDR3 region has 15 residues. With 0 bases removed from V and 0 bases from J, the gap between germline ends came to 10 bases.

The chain recombines TRBV20-1 with TRBJ2-4; TRBD1 matches 8 bases. The junction had 10 bases not matched to a gene; V was cut back by 2 bases and J by 1 base. This CDR3 has 17 residues. CDR1 and CDR2 from the germline V gene are DFQATT and SNEGSKA (reference sequence). In DNA form, the CDR3 reads TGCAGTGCTAGACGTCGAGGACAGGGTTCGGCCAAAAACATTCAGTACTTC. Amino acids: CSARRRGQGSAKNIQYF.